Listed here are 3 T cell receptor beta chains from one sample, sequenced in a study of CD8 T cells in Susac syndrome. RNA totalling about 0.5 to 1 ug underwent reverse transcription with random hexamers. TCRdb reprocessed the immunoSEQ multiplex PCR reads with MiXCR, giving one entry per CDR3 protein. The profile shows about 200,000 distinct CDR3 sequences, over 75% of them singletons. Sequenced input: CD4+ T cells from PBMCs. Source of these receptors: a human donor with Susac syndrome.

The rearrangement joins TRBV20-1 to TRBJ2-2; TRBD1 matches at 9 bases. This CDR3 is 16 amino acids long. Germline lookup yields CDR1 DFQATT and CDR2 SNEGSKA (reference sequence). The trim removed 3 bases at V and 2 bases at J, leaving 7 bases unmatched. The chain's CDR3 is CSASHPGQGNTGELFF. Written as DNA, the CDR3 is TGCAGTGCTAGCCACCCGGGACAGGGCAACACCGGGGAGCTGTTTTTT.

This chain links TRBV20-1 with TRBJ2-1, with D maybe TRBD2 (5 bases). The CDR3 sequence is 15 residues long. Per germline, CDR1 DFQATT and CDR2 SNEGSKA (reference sequence). The V end was cut by 3 bases, the J end by 4 bases, with 16 bases between. DNA for the CDR3: TGCAGTGCTAGCCCCGTGGATCGGAGGTACAATGAGCAGTTCTTC. Protein sequence: CSASPVDRRYNEQFF.

The J gene is TRBJ1-5, the V gene TRBV5-5, with D possibly being TRBD1 (5 bases). V lost 0 bases and J 6 bases, leaving 10 bases between the germline ends. The CDR3 spans 14 residues. Looked up from germline, CDR1 is SGHKS and CDR2 is YYEKEE (reference sequence). This chain's CDR3 is CASSLGWGVQPQHF. The CDR3 nucleotides are TGTGCCAGCAGCTTGGGATGGGGCGTTCAGCCCCAGCATTTT.